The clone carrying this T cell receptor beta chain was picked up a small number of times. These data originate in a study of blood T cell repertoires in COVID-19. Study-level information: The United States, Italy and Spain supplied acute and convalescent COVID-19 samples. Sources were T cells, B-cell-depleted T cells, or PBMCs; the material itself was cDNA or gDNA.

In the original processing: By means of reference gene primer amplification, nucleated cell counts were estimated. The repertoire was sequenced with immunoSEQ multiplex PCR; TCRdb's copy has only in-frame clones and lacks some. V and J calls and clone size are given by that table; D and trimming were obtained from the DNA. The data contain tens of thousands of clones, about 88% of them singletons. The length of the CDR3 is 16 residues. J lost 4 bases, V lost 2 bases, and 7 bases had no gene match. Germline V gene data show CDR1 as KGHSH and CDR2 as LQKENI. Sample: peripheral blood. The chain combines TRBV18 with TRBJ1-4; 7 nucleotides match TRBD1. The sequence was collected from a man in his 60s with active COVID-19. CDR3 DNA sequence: TGTGCCAGCTCACCATCCCCGACAGGGAGTAATGAAAAACTGTTTTTT. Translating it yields CASSPSPTGSNEKLFF.